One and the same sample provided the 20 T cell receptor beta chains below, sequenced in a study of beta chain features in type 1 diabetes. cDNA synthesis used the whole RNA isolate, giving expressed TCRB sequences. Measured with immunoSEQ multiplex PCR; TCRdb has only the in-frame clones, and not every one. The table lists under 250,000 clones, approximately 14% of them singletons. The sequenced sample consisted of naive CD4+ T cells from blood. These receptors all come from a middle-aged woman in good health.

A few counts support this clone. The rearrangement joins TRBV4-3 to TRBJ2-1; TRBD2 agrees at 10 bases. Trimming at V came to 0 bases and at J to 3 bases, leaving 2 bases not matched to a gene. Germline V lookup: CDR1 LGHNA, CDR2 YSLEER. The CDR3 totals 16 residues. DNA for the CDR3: TGCGCCAGCAGCCAAGAACTAGCGGGGTTCTACAATGAGCAGTTCTTC. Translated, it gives CASSQELAGFYNEQFF.

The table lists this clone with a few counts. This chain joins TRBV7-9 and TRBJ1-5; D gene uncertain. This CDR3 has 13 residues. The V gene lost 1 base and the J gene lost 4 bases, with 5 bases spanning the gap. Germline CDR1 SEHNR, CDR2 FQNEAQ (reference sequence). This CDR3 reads CASSLGPNQPQHF. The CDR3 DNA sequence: TGTGCCAGCAGCTTAGGGCCAAATCAGCCCCAGCATTTT.

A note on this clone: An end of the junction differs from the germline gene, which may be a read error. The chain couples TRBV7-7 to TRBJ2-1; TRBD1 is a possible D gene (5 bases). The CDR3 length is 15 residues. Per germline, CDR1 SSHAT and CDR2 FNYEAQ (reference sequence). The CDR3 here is CASSLAPGSDNEQFF. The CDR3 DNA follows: TGTGCTAGCAGCTTAGCTCCAGGGTCCGACAATGAGCAGTTCTTC.

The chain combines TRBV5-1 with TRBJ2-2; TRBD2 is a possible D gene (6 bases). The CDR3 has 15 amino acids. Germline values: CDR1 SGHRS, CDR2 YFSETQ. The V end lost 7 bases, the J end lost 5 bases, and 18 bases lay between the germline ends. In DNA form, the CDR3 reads TGCGCCAGCCGCCCCGGGGGTTATATTACCGGGGAGCTGTTTTTT. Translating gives CASRPGGYITGELFF.

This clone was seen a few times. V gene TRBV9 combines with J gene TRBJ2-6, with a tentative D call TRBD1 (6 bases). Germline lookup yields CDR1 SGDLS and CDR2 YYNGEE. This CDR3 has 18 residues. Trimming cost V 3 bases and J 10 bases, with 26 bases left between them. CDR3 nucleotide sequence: TGTGCCAGCAGCGGACCGTACAGGGTCGGGGAGAACCTAAACGTCCTGACTTTC. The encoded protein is CASSGPYRVGENLNVLTF.

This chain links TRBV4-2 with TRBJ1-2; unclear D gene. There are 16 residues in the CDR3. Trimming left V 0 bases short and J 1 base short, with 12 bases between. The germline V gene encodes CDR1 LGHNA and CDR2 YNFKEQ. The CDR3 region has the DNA TGTGCCAGCAGCCAAGAGACCAACAGAAATAACTATGGCTACACCTTC. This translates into CASSQETNRNNYGYTF.

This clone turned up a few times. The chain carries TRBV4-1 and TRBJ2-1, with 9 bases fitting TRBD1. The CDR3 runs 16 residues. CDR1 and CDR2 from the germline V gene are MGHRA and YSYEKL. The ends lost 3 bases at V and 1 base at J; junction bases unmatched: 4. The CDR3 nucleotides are TGCGCCAGCAGCCATGACAGGGGGGGATCCTACAATGAGCAGTTCTTC. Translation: CASSHDRGGSYNEQFF.

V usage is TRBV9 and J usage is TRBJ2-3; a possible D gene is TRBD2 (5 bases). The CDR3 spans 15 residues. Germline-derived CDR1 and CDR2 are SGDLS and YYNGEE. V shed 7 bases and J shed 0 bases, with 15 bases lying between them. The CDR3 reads CASQRYPTSTDTQYF. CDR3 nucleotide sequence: TGTGCCAGCCAGCGGTATCCGACTAGCACAGATACGCAGTATTTT.

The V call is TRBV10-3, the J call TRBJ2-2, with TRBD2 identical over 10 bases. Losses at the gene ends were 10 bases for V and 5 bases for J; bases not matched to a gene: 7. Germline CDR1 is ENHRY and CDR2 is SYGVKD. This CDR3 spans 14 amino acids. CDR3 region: CATRKLAGTGELFF. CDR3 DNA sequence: TGTGCCACCAGAAAACTAGCGGGGACCGGGGAGCTGTTTTTT.

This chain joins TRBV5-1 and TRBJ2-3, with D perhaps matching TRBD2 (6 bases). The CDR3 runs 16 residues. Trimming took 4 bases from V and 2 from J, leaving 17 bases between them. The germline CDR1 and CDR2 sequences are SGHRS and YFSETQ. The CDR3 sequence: CASSPGTWGDTDTQYF. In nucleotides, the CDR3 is TGCGCCAGCAGCCCGGGGACGTGGGGGGACACAGATACGCAGTATTTT.

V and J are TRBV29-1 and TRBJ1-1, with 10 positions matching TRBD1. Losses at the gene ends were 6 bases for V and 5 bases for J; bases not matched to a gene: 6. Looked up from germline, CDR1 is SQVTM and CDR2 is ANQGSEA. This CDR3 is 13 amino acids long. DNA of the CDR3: TGCAGCGTCGGAGGACAGGGGGGTACTGAAGCTTTCTTT. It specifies CSVGGQGGTEAFF. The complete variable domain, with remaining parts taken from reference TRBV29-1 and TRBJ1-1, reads SAVISQKPSRDICQRGTSLTIQCQVDSQVTMMFWYRQQPGQSLTLIATANQGSEATYESGFVIDKFPISRPNLTFSTLTVSNMSPEDSSIYLCSVGGQGGTEAFFGQGTRLTVV.

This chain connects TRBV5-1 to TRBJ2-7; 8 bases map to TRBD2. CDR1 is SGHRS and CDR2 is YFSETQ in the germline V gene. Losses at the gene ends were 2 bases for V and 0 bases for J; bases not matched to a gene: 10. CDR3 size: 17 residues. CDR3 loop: CASSFLPGAGGSYEQYF. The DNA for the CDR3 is TGCGCCAGCAGCTTTCTACCCGGGGCGGGGGGCTCCTACGAGCAGTACTTC.

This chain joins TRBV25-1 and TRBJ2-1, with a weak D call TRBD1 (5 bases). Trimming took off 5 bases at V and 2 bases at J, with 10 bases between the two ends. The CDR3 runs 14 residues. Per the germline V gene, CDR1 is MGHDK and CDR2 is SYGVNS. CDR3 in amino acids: CASSSWGTYNEQFF. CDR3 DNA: TGTGCCAGCAGTTCCTGGGGCACCTACAATGAGCAGTTCTTC.

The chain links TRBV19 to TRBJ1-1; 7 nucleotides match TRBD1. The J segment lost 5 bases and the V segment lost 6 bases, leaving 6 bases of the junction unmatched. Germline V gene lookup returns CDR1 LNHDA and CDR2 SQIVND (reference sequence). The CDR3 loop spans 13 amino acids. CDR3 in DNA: TGTGCCAGTAGGGGACAGCAGGAGACTGAAGCTTTCTTT. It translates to CASRGQQETEAFF.

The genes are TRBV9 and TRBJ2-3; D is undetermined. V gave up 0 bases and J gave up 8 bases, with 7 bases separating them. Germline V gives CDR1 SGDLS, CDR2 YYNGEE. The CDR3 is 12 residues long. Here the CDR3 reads CASSVVSGTQYF. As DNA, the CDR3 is TGTGCCAGCAGCGTAGTCTCCGGTACGCAGTATTTT.

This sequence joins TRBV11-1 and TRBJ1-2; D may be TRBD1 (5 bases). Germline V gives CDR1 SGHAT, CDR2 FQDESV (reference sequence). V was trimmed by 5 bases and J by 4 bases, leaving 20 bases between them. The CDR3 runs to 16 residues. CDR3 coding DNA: TGTGCCAGCAGCACCACCACCGGGGGACCCCTCTATGGCTACACCTTC. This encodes CASSTTTGGPLYGYTF.

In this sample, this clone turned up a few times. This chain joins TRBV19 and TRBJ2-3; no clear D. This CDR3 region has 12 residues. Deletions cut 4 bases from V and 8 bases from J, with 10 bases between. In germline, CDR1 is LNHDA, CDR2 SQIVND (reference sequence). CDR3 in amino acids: CASSNVPGTQYF. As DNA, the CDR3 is TGTGCCAGTAGTAACGTCCCGGGTACGCAGTATTTT.

CDR3 sequence: CASSEGIGLAGSSYEQYF. The CDR3, as DNA: TGTGCCAGCAGCGAGGGCATCGGACTAGCGGGGAGCTCCTACGAGCAGTACTTC. The chain employs TRBV5-4 and TRBJ2-7; 12 bases line up with TRBD2. V dropped 4 bases and J dropped 0; count of bases not matched to a gene: 11. Germline-derived CDR1 and CDR2 are SGHNT and YYREEE (reference sequence). There are 18 residues in the CDR3.

CDR3 sequence (DNA): TGTGCCAGCAGCGCCACCGGGACAGGGTCCTACGAGCAGTACTTC. Translated: CASSATGTGSYEQYF. The genes are TRBV9 and TRBJ2-7, with 9 bases that match TRBD1. Germline values: CDR1 SGDLS, CDR2 YYNGEE. The ends lost 3 bases at V and 1 base at J; junction bases unmatched: 5. The CDR3 is 15 residues long.

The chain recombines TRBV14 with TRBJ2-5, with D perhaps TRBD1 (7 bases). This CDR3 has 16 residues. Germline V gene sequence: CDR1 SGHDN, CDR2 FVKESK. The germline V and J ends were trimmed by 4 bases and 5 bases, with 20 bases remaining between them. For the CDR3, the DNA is TGTGCCAGCAGCCCAGAGCGAGGGGGCCGGGGGGAGACCCAGTACTTC. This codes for CASSPERGGRGETQYF. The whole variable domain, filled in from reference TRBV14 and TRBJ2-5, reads EAGVTQFPSHSVIEKGQTVTLRCDPISGHDNLYWYRRVMGKEIKFLLHFVKESKQDESGMPNNRFLAERTGGTYSTLKVQPAELEDSGVYFCASSPERGGRGETQYFGPGTRLLVL.